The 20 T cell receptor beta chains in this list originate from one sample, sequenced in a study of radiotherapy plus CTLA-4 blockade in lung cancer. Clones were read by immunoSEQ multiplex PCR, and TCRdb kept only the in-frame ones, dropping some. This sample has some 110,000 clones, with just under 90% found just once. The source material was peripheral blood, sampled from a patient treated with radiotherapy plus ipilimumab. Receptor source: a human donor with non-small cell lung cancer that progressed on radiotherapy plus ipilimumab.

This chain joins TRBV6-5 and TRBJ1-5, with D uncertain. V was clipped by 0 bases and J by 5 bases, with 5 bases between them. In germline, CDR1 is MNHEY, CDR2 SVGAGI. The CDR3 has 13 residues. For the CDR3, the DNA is TGTGCCAGCAGTTACTCGGCGCATCAGCCCCAGCATTTT. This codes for CASSYSAHQPQHF.

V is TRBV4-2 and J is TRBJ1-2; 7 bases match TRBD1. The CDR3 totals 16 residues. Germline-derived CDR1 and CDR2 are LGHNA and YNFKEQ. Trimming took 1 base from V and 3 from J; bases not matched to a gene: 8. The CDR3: CASSQVGQGGDYGYTF. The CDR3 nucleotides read TGTGCCAGCAGCCAAGTAGGCCAGGGGGGTGACTATGGCTACACCTTC.

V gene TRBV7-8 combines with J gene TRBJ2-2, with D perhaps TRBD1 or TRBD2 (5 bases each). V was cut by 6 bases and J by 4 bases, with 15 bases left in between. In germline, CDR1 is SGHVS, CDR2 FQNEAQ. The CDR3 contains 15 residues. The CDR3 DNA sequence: TGTGCCAGCAGTCCTTTCCGGGACCCCACCGGGGAGCTGTTTTTT. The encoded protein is CASSPFRDPTGELFF.

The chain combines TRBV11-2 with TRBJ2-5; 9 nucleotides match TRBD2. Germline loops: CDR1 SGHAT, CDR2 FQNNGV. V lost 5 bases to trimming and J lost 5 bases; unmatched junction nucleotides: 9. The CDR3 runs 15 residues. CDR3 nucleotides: TGTGCCAGCAGCCCAGCGGGAGGCCCCCGGGAGACCCAGTACTTC. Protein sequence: CASSPAGGPRETQYF.

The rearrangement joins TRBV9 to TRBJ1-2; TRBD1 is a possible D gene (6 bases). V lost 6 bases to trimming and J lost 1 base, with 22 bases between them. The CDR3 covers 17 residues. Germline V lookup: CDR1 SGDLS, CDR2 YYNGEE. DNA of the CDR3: TGTGCCAGCAAGAAGGGGGAGATAGGGGGTGTTAACTATGGCTACACCTTC. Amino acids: CASKKGEIGGVNYGYTF. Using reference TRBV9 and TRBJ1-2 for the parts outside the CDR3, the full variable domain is DSGVTQTPKHLITATGQRVTLRCSPRSGDLSVYWYQQSLDQGLQFLIQYYNGEERAKGNILERFSAQQFPDLHSELNLSSLELGDSALYFCASKKGEIGGVNYGYTFGSGTRLTVV.

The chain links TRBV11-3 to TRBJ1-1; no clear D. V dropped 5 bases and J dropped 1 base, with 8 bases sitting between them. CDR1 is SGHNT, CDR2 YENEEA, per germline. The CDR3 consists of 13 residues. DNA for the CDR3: TGTGCCAGCAGCCGAAAGAGGAACACTGAAGCTTTCTTT. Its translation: CASSRKRNTEAFF. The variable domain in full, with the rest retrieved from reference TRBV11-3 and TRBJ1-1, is EAGVVQSPRYKIIEKKQPVAFWCNPISGHNTLYWYLQNLGQGPELLIRYENEEAVDDSQLPKDRFSAERLKGVDSTLKIQPAELGDSAVYLCASSRKRNTEAFFGQGTRLTVV.

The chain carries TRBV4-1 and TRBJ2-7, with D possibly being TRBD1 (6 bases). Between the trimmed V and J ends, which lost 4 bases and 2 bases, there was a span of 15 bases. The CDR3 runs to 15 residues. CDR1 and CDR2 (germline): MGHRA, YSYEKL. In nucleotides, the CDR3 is TGCGCCAGCAGCCTAGCTCCGACAGGCCCCTACGAGCAGTACTTC. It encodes CASSLAPTGPYEQYF.

The CDR3 bases are TGTGCCAGCAGTGAATTAGGGACAGGGAGCGGAGGATATGGCTACACCTTC. Protein product: CASSELGTGSGGYGYTF. The chain is built from TRBV25-1 and TRBJ1-2, with 9 bases identical to TRBD1. Trimming at V came to 1 base and at J to 5 bases, leaving 11 bases not matched to a gene. From germline, CDR1 is MGHDK and CDR2 SYGVNS. The CDR3 is made up of 17 amino acids.

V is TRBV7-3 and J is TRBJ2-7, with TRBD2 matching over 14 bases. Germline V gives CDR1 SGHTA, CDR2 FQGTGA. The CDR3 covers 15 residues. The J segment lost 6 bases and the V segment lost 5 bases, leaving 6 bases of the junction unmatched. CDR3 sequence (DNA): TGTGCCAGCAGCAAGGGACTAGCGGGAGTAGGCGAGCAGTACTTC. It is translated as CASSKGLAGVGEQYF.

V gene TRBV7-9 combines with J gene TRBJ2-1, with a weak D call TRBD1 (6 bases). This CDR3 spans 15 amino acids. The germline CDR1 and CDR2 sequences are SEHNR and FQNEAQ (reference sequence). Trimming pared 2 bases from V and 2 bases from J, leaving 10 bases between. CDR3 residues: CASSLQTGPYNEQFF. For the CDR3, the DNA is TGTGCCAGCAGCTTACAAACAGGGCCCTACAATGAGCAGTTCTTC. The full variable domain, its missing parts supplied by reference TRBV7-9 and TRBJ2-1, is DTGVSQNPRHKITKRGQNVTFRCDPISEHNRLYWYRQTLGQGPEFLTYFQNEAQLEKSRLLSDRFSAERPKGSFSTLEIQRTEQGDSAMYLCASSLQTGPYNEQFFGPGTRLTVL.

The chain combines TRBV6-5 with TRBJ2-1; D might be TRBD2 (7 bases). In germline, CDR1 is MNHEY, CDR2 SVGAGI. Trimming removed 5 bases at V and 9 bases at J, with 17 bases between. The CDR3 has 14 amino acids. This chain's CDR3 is CASSTGTKGGEQFF. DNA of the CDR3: TGTGCCAGCAGTACCGGGACTAAGGGGGGTGAGCAGTTCTTC.

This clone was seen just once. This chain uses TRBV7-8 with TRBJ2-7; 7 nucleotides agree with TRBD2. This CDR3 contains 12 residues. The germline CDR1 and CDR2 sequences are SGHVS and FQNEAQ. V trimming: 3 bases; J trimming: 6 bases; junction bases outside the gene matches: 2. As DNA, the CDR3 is TGTGCCAGCAGCTTCACGGGGGGCGAGCAGTACTTC. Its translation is CASSFTGGEQYF.

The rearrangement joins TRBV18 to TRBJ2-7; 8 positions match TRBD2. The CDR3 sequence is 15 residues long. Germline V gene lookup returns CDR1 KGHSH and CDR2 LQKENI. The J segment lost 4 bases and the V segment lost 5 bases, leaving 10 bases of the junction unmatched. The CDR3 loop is CASSRTAGTSYEQYF. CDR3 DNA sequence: TGTGCCAGCTCAAGGACGGCCGGGACTAGTTACGAGCAGTACTTC.

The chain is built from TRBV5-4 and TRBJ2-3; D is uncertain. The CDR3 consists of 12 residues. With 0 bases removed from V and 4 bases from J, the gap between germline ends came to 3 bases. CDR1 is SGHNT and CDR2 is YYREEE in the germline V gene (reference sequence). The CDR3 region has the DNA TGTGCCAGCAGCTTGGTATCAGATACGCAGTATTTT. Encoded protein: CASSLVSDTQYF.

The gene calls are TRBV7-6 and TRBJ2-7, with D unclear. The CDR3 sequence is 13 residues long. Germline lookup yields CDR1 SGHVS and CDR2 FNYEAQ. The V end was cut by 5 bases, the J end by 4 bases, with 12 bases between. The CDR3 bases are TGTGCCAGCAGCCCTGCCAGCGAGTACGAGCAGTACTTC. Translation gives CASSPASEYEQYF.

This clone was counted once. The CDR3 sequence: CASSLNPLASFF. CDR3 in DNA: TGTGCCAGCAGCCTGAACCCACTAGCCTCCTTCTTC. The J gene is TRBJ2-1, the V gene TRBV7-2, with D possibly matching TRBD2 (6 bases). Trimming shortened V by 5 bases and J by 16 bases, and 18 bases separated the two germline ends. Germline-derived CDR1 and CDR2 are SGHTA and FQGNSA. CDR3 length: 12 residues.

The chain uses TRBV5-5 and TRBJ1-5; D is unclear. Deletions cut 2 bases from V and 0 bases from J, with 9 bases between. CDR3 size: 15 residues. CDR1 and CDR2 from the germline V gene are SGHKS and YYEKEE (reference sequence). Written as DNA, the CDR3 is TGTGCCAGCAGCTTAGGGCTTTATAGCAATCAGCCCCAGCATTTT. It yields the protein CASSLGLYSNQPQHF.

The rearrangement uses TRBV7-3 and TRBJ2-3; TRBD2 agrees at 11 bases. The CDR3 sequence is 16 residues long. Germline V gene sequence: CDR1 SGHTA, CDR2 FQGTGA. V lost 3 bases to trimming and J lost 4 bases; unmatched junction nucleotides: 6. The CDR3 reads CASSLTPGLAADTQYF. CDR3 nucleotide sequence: TGTGCCAGCAGCTTGACCCCGGGACTAGCGGCAGATACGCAGTATTTT.

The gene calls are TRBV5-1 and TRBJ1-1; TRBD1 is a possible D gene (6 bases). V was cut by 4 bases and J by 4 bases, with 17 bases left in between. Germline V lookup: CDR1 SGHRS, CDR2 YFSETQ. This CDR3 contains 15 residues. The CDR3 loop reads CASSHSGAGGTEAFF. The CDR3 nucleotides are TGCGCCAGCAGCCATTCAGGGGCCGGGGGCACTGAAGCTTTCTTT.

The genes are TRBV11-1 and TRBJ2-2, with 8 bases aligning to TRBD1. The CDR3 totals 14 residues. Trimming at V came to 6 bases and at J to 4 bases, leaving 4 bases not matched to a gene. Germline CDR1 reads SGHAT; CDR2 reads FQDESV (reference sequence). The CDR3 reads CASRRTGSTGELFF. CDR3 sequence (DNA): TGTGCCAGCAGGAGGACAGGGAGCACCGGGGAGCTGTTTTTT.